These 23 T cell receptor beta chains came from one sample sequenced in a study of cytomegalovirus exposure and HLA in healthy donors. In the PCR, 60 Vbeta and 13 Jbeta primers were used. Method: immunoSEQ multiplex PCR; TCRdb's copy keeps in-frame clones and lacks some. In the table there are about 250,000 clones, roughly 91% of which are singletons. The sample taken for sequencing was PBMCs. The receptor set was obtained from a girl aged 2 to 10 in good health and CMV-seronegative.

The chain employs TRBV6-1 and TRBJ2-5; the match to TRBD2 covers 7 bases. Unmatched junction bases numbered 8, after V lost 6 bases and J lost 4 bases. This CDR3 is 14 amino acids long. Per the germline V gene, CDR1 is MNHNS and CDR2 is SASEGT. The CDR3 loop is CASRSTSRGETQYF. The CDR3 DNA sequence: TGTGCCAGCAGATCGACTAGCAGAGGAGAGACCCAGTACTTC.

As DNA, the CDR3 is TGTGCCAGCAGCTTAGATCGGTCGACAGGGAAGGAGCAGTACTTC. Amino acids: CASSLDRSTGKEQYF. The chain recombines TRBV11-2 with TRBJ2-7; TRBD1 agrees at 7 bases. The CDR3 contains 15 residues. The J segment lost 7 bases and the V segment lost 0 bases, leaving 9 bases of the junction unmatched. The germline V gene encodes CDR1 SGHAT and CDR2 FQNNGV.

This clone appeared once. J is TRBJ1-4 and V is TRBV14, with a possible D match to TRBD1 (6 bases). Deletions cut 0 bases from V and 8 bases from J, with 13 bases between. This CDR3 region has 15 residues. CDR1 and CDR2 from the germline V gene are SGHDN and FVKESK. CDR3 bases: TGTGCCAGCAGCCAAGATTTGGACAGAGCCGAAAAACTGTTTTTT. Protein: CASSQDLDRAEKLFF.

The CDR3 sequence is CASSSGTEDYEQYF. CDR3 nucleotides: TGTGCCAGCAGCTCCGGGACAGAGGACTACGAGCAGTACTTC. This rearrangement joins TRBV7-6 to TRBJ2-7; 7 bases agree with TRBD1. V trimming: 4 bases; J trimming: 3 bases; junction bases outside the gene matches: 6. This CDR3 has 14 amino acids. Germline V gene data show CDR1 as SGHVS and CDR2 as FNYEAQ. The complete variable domain, with remaining parts taken from reference TRBV7-6 and TRBJ2-7, reads GAGVSQSPRYKVTKRGQDVALRCDPISGHVSLYWYRQALGQGPEFLTYFNYEAQQDKSGLPNDRFSAERPEGSISTLTIQRTEQRDSAMYRCASSSGTEDYEQYFGPGTRLTVT.

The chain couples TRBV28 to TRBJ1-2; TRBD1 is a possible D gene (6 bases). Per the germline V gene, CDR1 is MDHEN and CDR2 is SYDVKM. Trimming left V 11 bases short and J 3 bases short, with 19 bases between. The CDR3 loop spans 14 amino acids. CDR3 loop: CAARAGTRHYGYTF. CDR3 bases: TGTGCCGCGCGCGCCGGGACAAGGCACTATGGCTACACCTTC.

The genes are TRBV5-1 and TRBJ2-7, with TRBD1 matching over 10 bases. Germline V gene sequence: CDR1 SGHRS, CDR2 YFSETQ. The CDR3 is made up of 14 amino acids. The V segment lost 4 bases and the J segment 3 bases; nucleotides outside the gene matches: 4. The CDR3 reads CASSRGTGVYEQYF. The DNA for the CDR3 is TGCGCCAGCAGCAGGGGGACAGGGGTCTACGAGCAGTACTTC.

CDR3 sequence: CASSGRLAGGGYEQYF. For the CDR3, the DNA is TGTGCCAGCAGCGGAAGGCTAGCGGGAGGGGGATACGAGCAGTACTTC. This chain links TRBV13 with TRBJ2-7; 12 nucleotides match TRBD2. V trimming: 5 bases; J trimming: 4 bases; junction bases outside the gene matches: 9. Germline values: CDR1 PRHDT, CDR2 FYEKMQ (reference sequence). This CDR3 region has 16 residues. Based on the CDR3 plus reference TRBV13 and TRBJ2-7, the full variable domain is AAGVIQSPRHLIKEKRETATLKCYPIPRHDTVYWYQQGPGQDPQFLISFYEKMQSDKGSIPDRFSAQQFSDYHSELNMSSLELGDSALYFCASSGRLAGGGYEQYFGPGTRLTVT.

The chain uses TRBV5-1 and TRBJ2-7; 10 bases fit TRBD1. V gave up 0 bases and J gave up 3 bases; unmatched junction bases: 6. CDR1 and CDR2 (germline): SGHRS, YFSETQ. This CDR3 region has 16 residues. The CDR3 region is CASSLGLGTGVYEQYF. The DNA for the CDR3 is TGCGCCAGCAGCTTGGGTCTGGGGACAGGGGTCTACGAGCAGTACTTC.

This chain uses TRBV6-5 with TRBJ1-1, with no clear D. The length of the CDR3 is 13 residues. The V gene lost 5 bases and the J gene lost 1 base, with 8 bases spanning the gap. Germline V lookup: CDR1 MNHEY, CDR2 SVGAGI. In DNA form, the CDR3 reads TGTGCCAGCAGTCTTCTGAGGAACACTGAAGCTTTCTTT. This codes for CASSLLRNTEAFF.

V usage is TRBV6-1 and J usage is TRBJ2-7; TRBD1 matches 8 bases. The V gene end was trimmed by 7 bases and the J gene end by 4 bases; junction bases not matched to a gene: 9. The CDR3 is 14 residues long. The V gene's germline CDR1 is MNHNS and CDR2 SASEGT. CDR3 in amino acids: CASKAGGLVYEQYF. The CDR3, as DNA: TGTGCCAGCAAGGCAGGGGGCTTAGTTTACGAGCAGTACTTC.

The CDR3 DNA sequence: TGTGCCTGGAGCCGGACAGGGGGCTTGGAGACCCAGTACTTC. Encoded protein: CAWSRTGGLETQYF. The chain recombines TRBV30 with TRBJ2-5; TRBD1 agrees at 11 bases. From germline, CDR1 is GTSNPN and CDR2 SVGIG (reference sequence). This CDR3 has 14 amino acids. Trimming cost V 3 bases and J 5 bases; bases outside gene matches: 5. The full variable domain, rest sourced from reference TRBV30 and TRBJ2-5, is SQTIHQWPATLVQPVGSPLSLECTVEGTSNPNLYWYRQAAGRGLQLLFYSVGIGQISSEVPQNLSASRPQDRQFILSSKKLLLSDSGFYLCAWSRTGGLETQYFGPGTRLLVL.

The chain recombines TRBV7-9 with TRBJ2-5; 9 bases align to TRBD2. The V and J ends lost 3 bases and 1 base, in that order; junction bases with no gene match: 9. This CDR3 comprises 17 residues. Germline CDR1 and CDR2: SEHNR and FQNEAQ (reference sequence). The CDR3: CASSFIVGTSSQETQYF. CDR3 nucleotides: TGTGCCAGCAGCTTTATTGTAGGGACTAGCAGCCAAGAGACCCAGTACTTC.

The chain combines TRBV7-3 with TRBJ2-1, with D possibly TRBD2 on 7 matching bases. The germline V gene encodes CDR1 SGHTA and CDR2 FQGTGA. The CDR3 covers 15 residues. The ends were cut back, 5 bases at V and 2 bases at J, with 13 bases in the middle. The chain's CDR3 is CASSPRGGPYNEQFF. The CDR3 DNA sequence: TGTGCCAGCAGCCCCCGCGGGGGCCCCTACAATGAGCAGTTCTTC.

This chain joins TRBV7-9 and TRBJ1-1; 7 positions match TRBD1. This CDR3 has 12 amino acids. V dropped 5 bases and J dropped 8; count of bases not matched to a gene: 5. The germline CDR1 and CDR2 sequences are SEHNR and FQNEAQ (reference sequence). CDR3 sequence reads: CASSLGQAEAFF. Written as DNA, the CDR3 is TGTGCCAGCAGCCTAGGACAGGCAGAAGCTTTCTTT.

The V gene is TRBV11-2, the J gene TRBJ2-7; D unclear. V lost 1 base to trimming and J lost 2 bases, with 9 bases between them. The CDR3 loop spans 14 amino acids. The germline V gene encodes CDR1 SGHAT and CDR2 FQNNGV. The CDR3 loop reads CASSLAGVAYEQYF. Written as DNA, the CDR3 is TGTGCCAGCAGCTTAGCCGGTGTAGCCTACGAGCAGTACTTC. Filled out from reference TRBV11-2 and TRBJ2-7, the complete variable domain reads EAGVAQSPRYKIIEKRQSVAFWCNPISGHATLYWYQQILGQGPKLLIQFQNNGVVDDSQLPKDRFSAERLKGVDSTLKIQPAKLEDSAVYLCASSLAGVAYEQYFGPGTRLTVT.

CDR3 in DNA: TGTGCCAGCTCACAGTCTAGCGGGAACTACAATGAGCAGTTCTTC. It codes for CASSQSSGNYNEQFF. The genes are TRBV18 and TRBJ2-1, with 9 bases fitting TRBD2. Trimming took 4 bases from V and 3 from J; bases not matched to a gene: 4. This CDR3 spans 15 amino acids. Germline CDR1 KGHSH, CDR2 LQKENI. The whole variable domain, remainder taken from reference TRBV18 and TRBJ2-1, is NAGVMQNPRHLVRRRGQEARLRCSPMKGHSHVYWYRQLPEEGLKFMVYLQKENIIDESGMPKERFSAEFPKEGPSILRIQQVVRGDSAAYFCASSQSSGNYNEQFFGPGTRLTVL.

CDR3: CASSRQNEQFF. DNA of the CDR3: TGTGCCAGCAGTCGACAGAATGAGCAGTTCTTC. J is TRBJ2-1 and V is TRBV27, with D perhaps TRBD1 (5 bases). Germline V gene lookup returns CDR1 MNHEY and CDR2 SMNVEV (reference sequence). This CDR3 contains 11 residues. The V end lost 5 bases, the J end lost 7 bases, and 6 bases lay between the germline ends.

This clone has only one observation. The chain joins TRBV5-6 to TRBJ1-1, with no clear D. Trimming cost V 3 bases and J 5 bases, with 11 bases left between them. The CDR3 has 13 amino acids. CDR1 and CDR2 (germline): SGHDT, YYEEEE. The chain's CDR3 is CASSWLPGTEAFF. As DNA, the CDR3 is TGTGCCAGCAGCTGGCTCCCGGGGACTGAAGCTTTCTTT.

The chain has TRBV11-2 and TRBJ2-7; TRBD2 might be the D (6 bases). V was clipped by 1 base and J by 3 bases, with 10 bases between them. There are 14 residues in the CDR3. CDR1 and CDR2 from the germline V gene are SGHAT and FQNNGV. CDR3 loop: CASSLVGGDYEQYF. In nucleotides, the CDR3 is TGTGCCAGCAGCTTAGTGGGGGGAGACTACGAGCAGTACTTC.

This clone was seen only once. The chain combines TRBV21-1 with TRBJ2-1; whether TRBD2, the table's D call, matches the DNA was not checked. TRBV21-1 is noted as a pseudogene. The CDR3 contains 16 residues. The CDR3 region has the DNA TGTGCCAGCAGCAAAAACGTTAGCGGCCATACACCTCAGCAGTTCTTC. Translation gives CASSKNVSGHTPQQFF.

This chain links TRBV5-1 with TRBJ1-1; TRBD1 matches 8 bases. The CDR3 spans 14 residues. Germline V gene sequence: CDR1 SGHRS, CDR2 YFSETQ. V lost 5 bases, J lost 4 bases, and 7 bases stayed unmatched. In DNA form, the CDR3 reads TGCGCCAGCAGGCCGACAGGGGCGAGCACTGAAGCTTTCTTT. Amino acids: CASRPTGASTEAFF.

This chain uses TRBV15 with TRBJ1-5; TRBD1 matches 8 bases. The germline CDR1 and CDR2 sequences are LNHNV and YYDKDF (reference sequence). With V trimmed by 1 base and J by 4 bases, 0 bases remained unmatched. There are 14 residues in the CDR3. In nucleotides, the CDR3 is TGTGCCACCAGCAGAGGACAGGGGAATCAGCCCCAGCATTTT. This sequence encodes CATSRGQGNQPQHF. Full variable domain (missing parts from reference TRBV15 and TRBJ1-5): DAMVIQNPRYQVTQFGKPVTLSCSQTLNHNVMYWYQQKSSQAPKLLFHYYDKDFNNEADTPDNFQSRRPNTSFCFLDIRSPGLGDTAMYLCATSRGQGNQPQHFGDGTRLSIL.

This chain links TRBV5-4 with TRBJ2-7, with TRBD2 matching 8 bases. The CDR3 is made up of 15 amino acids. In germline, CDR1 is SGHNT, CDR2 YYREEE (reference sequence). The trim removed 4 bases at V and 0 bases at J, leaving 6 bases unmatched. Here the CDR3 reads CASSPGGPLSYEQYF. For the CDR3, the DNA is TGTGCCAGCAGCCCGGGAGGGCCCCTCTCCTACGAGCAGTACTTC.